This T cell receptor (beta chain) appears in the sequencing data of a study of blood T cell repertoires in COVID-19. Overall study: T cells, B-cell-depleted T cells, or PBMCs provided the cDNA or gDNA that served as material.

Clones were read by immunoSEQ multiplex PCR, and TCRdb kept only the in-frame ones, dropping some. The table includes some 140,000 clones, under 85% detected once. This TCR was sampled from a man aged 25-40 years who had recovered from COVID-19. The sample taken for sequencing was PBMCs or T cells enriched from blood (not recorded which).

The CDR3, as DNA: TGTGCCAGCAGCTCTCAGGGGGCCGCGAACACTGAAGCTTTCTTT. Amino acid sequence: CASSSQGAANTEAFF. This chain links TRBV7-9 with TRBJ1-1; 8 bases are shared with TRBD1. Germline V gene sequence: CDR1 SEHNR, CDR2 FQNEAQ (reference sequence). The CDR3 contains 15 residues. Trimming took 4 bases from V and 1 from J; bases not matched to a gene: 5.